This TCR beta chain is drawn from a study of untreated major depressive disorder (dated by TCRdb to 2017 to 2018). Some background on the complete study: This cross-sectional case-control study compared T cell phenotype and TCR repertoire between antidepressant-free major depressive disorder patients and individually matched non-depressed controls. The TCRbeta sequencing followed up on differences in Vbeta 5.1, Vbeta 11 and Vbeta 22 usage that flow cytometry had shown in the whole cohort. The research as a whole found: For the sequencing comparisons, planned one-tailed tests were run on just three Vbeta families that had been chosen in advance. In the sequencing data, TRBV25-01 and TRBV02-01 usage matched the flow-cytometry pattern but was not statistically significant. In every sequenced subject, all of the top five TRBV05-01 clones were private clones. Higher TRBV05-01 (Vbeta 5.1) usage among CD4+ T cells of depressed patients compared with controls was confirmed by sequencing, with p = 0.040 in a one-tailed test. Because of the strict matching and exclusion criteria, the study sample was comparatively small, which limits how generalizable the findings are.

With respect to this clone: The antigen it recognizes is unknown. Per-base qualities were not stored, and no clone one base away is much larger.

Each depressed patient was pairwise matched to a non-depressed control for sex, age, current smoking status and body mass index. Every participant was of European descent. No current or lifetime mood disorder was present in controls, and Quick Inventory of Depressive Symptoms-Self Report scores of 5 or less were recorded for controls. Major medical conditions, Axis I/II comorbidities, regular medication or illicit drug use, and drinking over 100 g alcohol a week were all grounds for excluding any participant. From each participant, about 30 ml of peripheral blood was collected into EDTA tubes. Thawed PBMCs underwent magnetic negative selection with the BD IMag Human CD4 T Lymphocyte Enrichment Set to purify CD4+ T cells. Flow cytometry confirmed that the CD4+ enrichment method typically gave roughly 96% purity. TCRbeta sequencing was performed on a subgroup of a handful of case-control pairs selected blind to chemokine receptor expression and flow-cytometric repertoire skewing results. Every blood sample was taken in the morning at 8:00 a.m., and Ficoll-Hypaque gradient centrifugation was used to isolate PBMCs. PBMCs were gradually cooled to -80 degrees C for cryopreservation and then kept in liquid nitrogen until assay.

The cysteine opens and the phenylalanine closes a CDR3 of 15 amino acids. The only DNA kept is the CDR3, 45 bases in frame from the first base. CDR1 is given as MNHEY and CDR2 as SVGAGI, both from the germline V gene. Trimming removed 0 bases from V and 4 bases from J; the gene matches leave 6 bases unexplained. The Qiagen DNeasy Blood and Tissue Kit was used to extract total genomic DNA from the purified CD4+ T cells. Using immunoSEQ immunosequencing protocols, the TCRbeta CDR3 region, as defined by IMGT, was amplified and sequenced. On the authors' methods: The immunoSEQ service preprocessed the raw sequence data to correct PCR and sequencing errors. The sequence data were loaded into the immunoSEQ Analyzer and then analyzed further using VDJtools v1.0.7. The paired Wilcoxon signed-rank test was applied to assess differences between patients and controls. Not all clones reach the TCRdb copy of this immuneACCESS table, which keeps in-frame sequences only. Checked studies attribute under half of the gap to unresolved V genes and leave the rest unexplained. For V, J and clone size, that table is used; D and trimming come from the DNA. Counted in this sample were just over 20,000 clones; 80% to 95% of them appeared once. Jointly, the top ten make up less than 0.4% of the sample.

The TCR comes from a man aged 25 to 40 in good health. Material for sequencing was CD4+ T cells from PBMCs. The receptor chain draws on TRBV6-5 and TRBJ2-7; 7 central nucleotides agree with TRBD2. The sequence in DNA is TGTGCCAGCAGTTACTCCGGGACTAAACCGTACGAGCAGTACTTC. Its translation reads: CASSYSGTKPYEQYF.